These 20 T cell receptor beta chains share one sample of origin, sequenced in a study of cytomegalovirus exposure and HLA in healthy donors. Primers: 60 Vbeta forward and 13 Jbeta reverse. Some clones are missing from TCRdb's copy, which holds only in-frame ones; the method was immunoSEQ multiplex PCR. The sample records more than 85,000 clones, less than 80% being singletons. The sequenced material came from PBMCs. The receptors stem from a man under 40 in good health and CMV-seronegative.

V is TRBV30 and J is TRBJ2-5; D not resolved. V lost 5 bases and J lost 0, with 10 bases in between. Per germline, CDR1 GTSNPN and CDR2 SVGIG (reference sequence). This CDR3 comprises 13 residues. CDR3 sequence (DNA): TGTGCCTGGGCCGCAGCGTACCAAGAGACCCAGTACTTC. As protein: CAWAAAYQETQYF.

The J gene is TRBJ2-3, the V gene TRBV4-3; D is possibly TRBD2 (6 bases). Trimming removed 0 bases from V and 5 bases from J, with 15 bases in between. This CDR3 region has 16 residues. CDR1 is LGHNA, CDR2 YSLEER, per germline. The CDR3 sequence is CASSQDVAVEGDTQYF. The CDR3 nucleotides are TGCGCCAGCAGCCAAGACGTAGCGGTGGAAGGAGATACGCAGTATTTT.

J is TRBJ2-7 and V is TRBV19; 9 positions agree with TRBD2. The J segment lost 3 bases and the V segment lost 10 bases, leaving 10 bases of the junction unmatched. This CDR3 spans 14 amino acids. Germline V gene data show CDR1 as LNHDA and CDR2 as SQIVND (reference sequence). CDR3 sequence: CATSSGSGIYEQYF. CDR3 bases: TGTGCCACCAGTAGCGGGAGTGGAATCTACGAGCAGTACTTC.

This chain joins TRBV10-1 and TRBJ2-7; no firm D call. The CDR3 length is 13 residues. The germline V and J ends were trimmed by 4 bases and 6 bases, with 13 bases remaining between them. Germline lookup yields CDR1 WNHNN and CDR2 SYGVQD (reference sequence). The CDR3 sequence: CASSAFITGEQYF. CDR3 sequence (DNA): TGCGCCAGCAGTGCTTTTATTACGGGCGAGCAGTACTTC.

The chain joins TRBV20-1 to TRBJ2-7; no reliable D call. The germline gives CDR1 DFQATT, CDR2 SNEGSKA (reference sequence). The CDR3 is 10 residues long. Trimming removed 3 bases from V and 6 bases from J, with 6 bases in between. The CDR3 sequence is CSASALEQYF. CDR3 coding DNA: TGCAGTGCTAGTGCGCTCGAGCAGTACTTC.

The chain carries TRBV5-8 and TRBJ1-1, with D unresolved. In germline, CDR1 is SGHTS, CDR2 YDEGEE. The CDR3 sequence is 15 residues long. V lost 4 bases to trimming and J lost 4 bases, with 17 bases between them. CDR3 sequence reads: CASSEGFGGSTEAFF. CDR3 nucleotides: TGTGCCAGCAGCGAGGGCTTCGGCGGGAGCACTGAAGCTTTCTTT.

The rearrangement joins TRBV10-2 to TRBJ2-7; 10 bases agree with TRBD2. Trimming cost V 8 bases and J 2 bases; bases outside gene matches: 3. This CDR3 has 13 amino acids. Per germline, CDR1 WSHSY and CDR2 SAAADI. In nucleotides, the CDR3 is TGCGCCAGCGGAGGACTAGCGGCCTACGAGCAGTACTTC. It codes for CASGGLAAYEQYF.

This clone showed up just once. The chain combines TRBV29-1 with TRBJ1-1; TRBD1 matches 7 bases. This CDR3 is 14 amino acids long. The germline CDR1 and CDR2 sequences are SQVTM and ANQGSEA. J gave up 0 bases and V 7 bases, and 8 bases lay outside the gene matches. The CDR3 DNA reads as TGCAGCGGAGGGGGCGTAAACTTGAACACTGAAGCTTTCTTT. This codes for CSGGGVNLNTEAFF.

V is TRBV5-1 and J is TRBJ1-1; 9 bases are a match to TRBD1. The CDR3 has 15 residues. Germline V CDR1 and CDR2: SGHRS, YFSETQ. With V trimmed by 3 bases and J by 0 bases, 3 bases remained unmatched. The CDR3 reads CASSSGTGMNTEAFF. The DNA of the CDR3 is TGCGCCAGCAGCTCCGGGACAGGGATGAACACTGAAGCTTTCTTT.

The chain carries TRBV2 and TRBJ2-3, with 7 bases matching TRBD2. CDR1 is SNHLY and CDR2 is FYNNEI in the germline V gene. This CDR3 spans 12 amino acids. J was trimmed by 6 bases and V by 4 bases; bases with no gene match: 1. The CDR3 here is CASSGTRDTQYF. In DNA form, the CDR3 reads TGTGCCAGCAGTGGGACTAGGGATACGCAGTATTTT.

In the case of this clone: The junction departs from the called germline gene at one end, perhaps through a read error. CDR3 DNA sequence: TGTGCTAGCAGCCAAACCGGGACAGTTGGTGAAAAACTGTTTTTT. Residues: CASSQTGTVGEKLFF. The chain carries TRBV7-7 and TRBJ1-4; 7 bases map to TRBD1. CDR3 length: 15 residues. The germline V gene encodes CDR1 SSHAT and CDR2 FNYEAQ (reference sequence). Based on the CDR3 plus reference TRBV7-7 and TRBJ1-4, the full variable domain is GAGVSQSPRYKVTKRGQDVTLRCDPISSHATLYWYQQALGQGPEFLTYFNYEAQPDKSGLPSDRFSAERPEGSISTLTIQRTEQRDSAMYRCASSQTGTVGEKLFFGSGTQLSVL.

V is TRBV2 and J is TRBJ2-5; 16 positions agree with TRBD2. The germline CDR1 and CDR2 sequences are SNHLY and FYNNEI. The CDR3 has 16 amino acids. The V and J ends lost 5 bases and 5 bases, in that order; junction bases with no gene match: 5. The CDR3 DNA follows: TGTGCCAGCAGTTCGGGACTAGCGGGGGGGCCGGAGACCCAGTACTTC. It codes for CASSSGLAGGPETQYF.

The J gene is TRBJ2-7, the V gene TRBV5-5; no firm D call. The CDR3 is 13 residues long. The V gene's germline CDR1 is SGHKS and CDR2 YYEKEE (reference sequence). V lost 1 base, J lost 2 bases, and 7 bases lay in between. The chain's CDR3 is CASSLPEAYEQYF. In DNA form, the CDR3 reads TGTGCCAGCAGCTTGCCAGAAGCCTACGAGCAGTACTTC.

This clone was seen just once. This chain joins TRBV19 and TRBJ2-1; TRBD1 agrees at 7 bases. Germline-derived CDR1 and CDR2 are LNHDA and SQIVND (reference sequence). The V segment lost 1 base and the J segment 4 bases; nucleotides outside the gene matches: 7. The CDR3 consists of 16 residues. The CDR3 sequence is CASSIGSGGVYNEQFF. In DNA form, the CDR3 reads TGTGCCAGTAGTATAGGATCAGGGGGAGTATACAATGAGCAGTTCTTC.

The V call is TRBV30, the J call TRBJ2-2; tentatively, D is TRBD1 (6 bases). Per the germline V gene, CDR1 is GTSNPN and CDR2 is SVGIG (reference sequence). The CDR3 spans 15 residues. With 0 bases removed from V and 7 bases from J, the gap between germline ends came to 15 bases. CDR3 sequence: CAWSVLTGSGGELFF. The CDR3 DNA reads as TGTGCCTGGAGTGTACTCACAGGGTCGGGCGGGGAGCTGTTTTTT.

The chain recombines TRBV9 with TRBJ2-7, with 7 bases aligning to TRBD2. Germline CDR1 is SGDLS and CDR2 is YYNGEE. The CDR3 covers 16 residues. Losses at the gene ends were 0 bases for V and 2 bases for J; bases not matched to a gene: 8. CDR3 region: CASSVAWDYGTYEQYF. CDR3 in DNA: TGTGCCAGCAGCGTAGCTTGGGACTACGGTACCTACGAGCAGTACTTC. The full variable domain, completed using reference TRBV9 and TRBJ2-7, is DSGVTQTPKHLITATGQRVTLRCSPRSGDLSVYWYQQSLDQGLQFLIQYYNGEERAKGNILERFSAQQFPDLHSELNLSSLELGDSALYFCASSVAWDYGTYEQYFGPGTRLTVT.

V gene TRBV2 combines with J gene TRBJ1-2; 7 bases agree with TRBD1. CDR3 length: 14 amino acids. The V gene end was trimmed by 10 bases and the J gene end by 6 bases; junction bases not matched to a gene: 14. CDR1 is SNHLY, CDR2 FYNNEI, per germline. The CDR3 loop is CATEKGAIWDGYTF. Here the CDR3 DNA reads TGTGCCACCGAGAAGGGGGCGATCTGGGATGGCTACACCTTC.

The chain couples TRBV15 to TRBJ2-3, with D unresolved. With 4 bases removed from V and 2 bases from J, the gap between germline ends came to 7 bases. The CDR3 is 13 amino acids. CDR1 and CDR2 (germline): LNHNV, YYDKDF (reference sequence). As DNA, the CDR3 is TGTGCCACCAGCACCGGTACCACAGATACGCAGTATTTT. Translating gives CATSTGTTDTQYF.

This clone was recorded a few times. This chain uses TRBV5-8 with TRBJ2-7; 8 bases fit TRBD2. CDR1 and CDR2 from the germline V gene are SGHTS and YDEGEE. This CDR3 has 18 amino acids. V trimming: 0 bases; J trimming: 2 bases; junction bases outside the gene matches: 13. The CDR3 protein is CASSLEYGPAGATYEQYF. Here the CDR3 DNA reads TGTGCCAGCAGCTTGGAGTACGGCCCAGCGGGGGCTACCTACGAGCAGTACTTC.

V usage is TRBV5-6 and J usage is TRBJ2-3, with a weak D call TRBD1 (6 bases). With 0 bases removed from V and 4 bases from J, the gap between germline ends came to 12 bases. Germline V lookup: CDR1 SGHDT, CDR2 YYEEEE. There are 15 residues in the CDR3. CDR3 residues: CASSLDLAGADTQYF. CDR3 coding DNA: TGTGCCAGCAGCTTGGATTTGGCAGGGGCAGATACGCAGTATTTT.